This T cell receptor beta chain was observed in a study of breast tumors, draining lymph nodes, adjacent tissues. Points from the study as a whole: Luminal-like breast cancer showed significantly greater tumor-nontumor repertoire similarity than basal-like breast cancer did. Data only fit, rather than demonstrated, lymph node origin of most tumor T cells.

There are 15 residues in the CDR3. With 5 bases clipped from V and 5 bases from J, the junction kept 8 bases outside the gene matches. Germline V gives CDR1 LNHDA, CDR2 SQIVND (reference sequence). Points on this clonotype: The target antigen is unknown.

TCRdb reprocessed the multiplex PCR reads via MiXCR and lists one record per CDR3 protein. This sample yields roughly 21,000 distinct CDR3 sequences, of which approximately 48% are seen a single time; about 8.2% belongs to the top ten. The origin of this receptor is a female donor with breast cancer. Some clones in this sample may be carry-over from other donors' samples. The gene calls are TRBV19 and TRBJ1-5, with TRBD1 identical over 8 bases. The sequencing sample was made of breast tumor tissue. Written as DNA, the CDR3 is TGTGCCAGTAGTGCGCGACAGGGGTTCGATCAGCCCCAGCATTTT. Translation gives CASSARQGFDQPQHF. The entire variable domain, with the rest obtained from reference TRBV19 and TRBJ1-5, is as follows: DGGITQSPKYLFRKEGQNVTLSCEQNLNHDAMYWYRQDPGQGLRLIYYSQIVNDFQKGDIAEGYSVSREKKESFPLTVTSAQKNPTAFYLCASSARQGFDQPQHFGDGTRLSIL.